Presented here are 21 T cell receptor beta chains from one specimen sequenced in a study of T cells after yellow fever vaccination. TCRdb re-derived calls from the 5' RACE reads in MiXCR, one entry per CDR3 protein. This sample has around 300,000 distinct CDR3 sequences, with 4% to 5.5% found just once. Sequencing used PBMCs, obtained 15 days after the yellow fever booster vaccination. The receptor set was obtained from a man younger than 35 who received the YFV17D yellow fever vaccine.

This clonotype was observed at least ten times. J is TRBJ2-7 and V is TRBV20-1, with a weak D call TRBD1 (6 bases). Germline CDR1 is DFQATT and CDR2 is SNEGSKA (reference sequence). The CDR3 spans 12 residues. The ends were cut back, 7 bases at V and 2 bases at J, with 12 bases in the middle. The CDR3: CSVPGQTYEQYV. CDR3 nucleotide sequence: TGCAGTGTTCCGGGACAAACCTACGAGCAGTACGTC.

This chain connects TRBV7-9 to TRBJ1-2; TRBD1 agrees at 7 bases. CDR1 SEHNR and CDR2 FQNEAQ come from the germline V gene (reference sequence). V gave up 5 bases and J gave up 3 bases; unmatched junction bases: 6. CDR3 length: 14 amino acids. The CDR3 is CASSGNRGDYGYTF. Written as DNA, the CDR3 is TGTGCCAGCAGCGGAAACAGGGGAGACTATGGCTACACCTTC.

The chain recombines TRBV7-2 with TRBJ1-2, with D hard to call. CDR1 and CDR2 from the germline V gene are SGHTA and FQGNSA. CDR3 size: 13 residues. The germline V and J ends were trimmed by 3 bases and 4 bases, with 9 bases remaining between them. The CDR3 sequence is CASSFAQLYGYTF. The CDR3 DNA sequence: TGTGCCAGCAGCTTCGCTCAACTCTATGGCTACACCTTC.

This clonotype has ten or more counts. The genes are TRBV20-1 and TRBJ2-1, with 9 bases matching TRBD2. There are 14 residues in the CDR3. Germline trimming cut 5 bases from V and 9 bases from J; bases unmatched to any gene: 11. Looked up from germline, CDR1 is DFQATT and CDR2 is SNEGSKA (reference sequence). The DNA of the CDR3 is TGCAGTGCTTCTACGGGACTAGCTGACGGTGAGCAGTTCTTC. Its translation: CSASTGLADGEQFF.

The gene calls are TRBV9 and TRBJ2-5, with D perhaps matching TRBD1 (6 bases). The germline V and J ends were trimmed by 0 bases and 2 bases, with 8 bases remaining between them. CDR3 length: 14 amino acids. Germline lookup yields CDR1 SGDLS and CDR2 YYNGEE. The CDR3 sequence is CASSVGQVQETQYF. The CDR3 DNA is TGTGCCAGCAGCGTAGGACAGGTACAAGAGACCCAGTACTTC.

This clonotype came up a few times. The gene calls are TRBV5-1 and TRBJ1-1; 9 nucleotides line up with TRBD1. This CDR3 has 15 amino acids. V lost 6 bases and J lost 1; bases outside the gene matches: 7. The germline CDR1 and CDR2 sequences are SGHRS and YFSETQ. CDR3 sequence reads: CASNFRTGENTEAFF. The DNA for the CDR3 is TGCGCCAGCAACTTTAGGACAGGGGAGAACACTGAAGCTTTCTTT.

This clonotype was observed at least ten times. The chain recombines TRBV6-5 with TRBJ1-1; no clear D. The length of the CDR3 is 13 residues. The germline V gene encodes CDR1 MNHEY and CDR2 SVGAGI. Trimming took off 2 bases at V and 3 bases at J, with 7 bases between the two ends. This chain's CDR3 is CASSYRGDTEAFF. The CDR3 DNA reads as TGTGCCAGCAGTTACCGGGGTGACACTGAAGCTTTCTTT.

This clonotype appeared a few times. V gene TRBV19 combines with J gene TRBJ2-3, with D perhaps TRBD1 or TRBD2 (5 bases each). The CDR3 totals 14 residues. The germline CDR1 and CDR2 sequences are LNHDA and SQIVND (reference sequence). V lost 5 bases to trimming and J lost 6 bases, with 15 bases between them. The CDR3 region has the DNA TGTGCCAGTAGTGTCCACCAGGGAGACGATACGCAGTATTTT. Encoded protein: CASSVHQGDDTQYF.

The chain links TRBV6-2 or TRBV6-3 to TRBJ1-6; possibly TRBD1 for D (5 bases). The CDR3 sequence is 15 residues long. Trimming took off 0 bases at V and 10 bases at J, with 13 bases between the two ends. From germline, CDR1 is MNHEY and CDR2 SVGEGT. CDR3 in DNA: TGTGCCAGCAGTTACTCTGAGGGGAGTGGCTCACCCCTCCACTTT. Translating gives CASSYSEGSGSPLHF.

This clonotype was detected only a few times. The chain is built from TRBV18 and TRBJ2-3; 7 nucleotides match TRBD1. J was trimmed by 1 base and V by 6 bases; bases with no gene match: 7. Germline CDR1 KGHSH, CDR2 LQKENI. The CDR3 has 15 residues. Here the CDR3 DNA reads TGTGCCAGCTCCAACCCAGGGGGACGCACAGATACGCAGTATTTT. Its translation is CASSNPGGRTDTQYF.

This clonotype has ten or more counts. The genes are TRBV5-1 and TRBJ1-1, with D unresolved. Germline V gene sequence: CDR1 SGHRS, CDR2 YFSETQ. This CDR3 spans 14 amino acids. Trimming pared 6 bases from V and 0 bases from J, leaving 12 bases between. The CDR3 DNA reads as TGCGCCAGCATGAATGATGTAATGAACACTGAAGCTTTCTTT. Its protein is CASMNDVMNTEAFF.

V is TRBV5-6 and J is TRBJ2-7, with D uncertain. V lost 0 bases and J 6 bases, leaving 10 bases between the germline ends. The V gene's germline CDR1 is SGHDT and CDR2 YYEEEE. There are 13 residues in the CDR3. The CDR3 reads CASSLALRGEQYF. CDR3 sequence (DNA): TGTGCCAGCAGCTTGGCTCTAAGAGGCGAGCAGTACTTC.

The chain uses TRBV11-2 and TRBJ2-2; D ambiguous. The CDR3 sequence is 13 residues long. Trimming shortened V by 1 base and J by 6 bases, and 6 bases separated the two germline ends. The germline CDR1 and CDR2 sequences are SGHAT and FQNNGV. CDR3 sequence reads: CASSLGFSGELFF. As DNA, the CDR3 is TGTGCCAGCAGCTTAGGCTTCTCCGGGGAGCTGTTTTTT. The whole variable domain, remainder taken from reference TRBV11-2 and TRBJ2-2, is EAGVAQSPRYKIIEKRQSVAFWCNPISGHATLYWYQQILGQGPKLLIQFQNNGVVDDSQLPKDRFSAERLKGVDSTLKIQPAKLEDSAVYLCASSLGFSGELFFGEGSRLTVL.

In this sample, this clonotype turned up a few times. This chain uses TRBV5-1 with TRBJ1-2; possibly TRBD1 for D (6 bases). CDR3 length: 14 amino acids. The germline V gene has CDR1 SGHRS and CDR2 YFSETQ. The germline V and J ends were trimmed by 2 bases and 8 bases, with 16 bases remaining between them. In DNA, the CDR3 is TGCGCCAGCAGCTTCATTGGGGGCGCGGAAGGCTACACCTTC. Its protein product is CASSFIGGAEGYTF. The full variable domain, its missing parts supplied by reference TRBV5-1 and TRBJ1-2, is KAGVTQTPRYLIKTRGQQVTLSCSPISGHRSVSWYQQTPGQGLQFLFEYFSETQRNKGNFPGRFSGRQFSNSRSEMNVSTLELGDSALYLCASSFIGGAEGYTFGSGTRLTVV.

This clonotype was seen a few times. The gene calls are TRBV25-1 and TRBJ2-6; D not certain. Germline loops: CDR1 MGHDK, CDR2 SYGVNS. V shed 8 bases and J shed 0 bases, with 8 bases lying between them. CDR3 length equals 14 residues. CDR3 sequence reads: CASVRFSGANVLTF. CDR3 in DNA: TGTGCCAGCGTAAGGTTCTCTGGGGCCAACGTCCTGACTTTC. The full variable domain, with the rest looked up from reference TRBV25-1 and TRBJ2-6, is EADIYQTPRYLVIGTGKKITLECSQTMGHDKMYWYQQDPGMELHLIHYSYGVNSTEKGDLSSESTVSRIRTEHFPLTLESARPSHTSQYLCASVRFSGANVLTFGAGSRLTVL.

This clonotype has ten or more counts. J is TRBJ1-1 and V is TRBV5-1, with TRBD1 matching over 7 bases. From germline, CDR1 is SGHRS and CDR2 YFSETQ. The trim removed 4 bases at V and 3 bases at J, leaving 9 bases unmatched. This CDR3 spans 15 amino acids. The CDR3 here is CASSAEQGQDTEAFF. The CDR3 bases are TGCGCCAGCAGCGCCGAACAGGGGCAGGACACTGAAGCTTTCTTT.

This clonotype was counted at least ten times. The gene calls are TRBV7-2 and TRBJ1-6, with a tentative D call TRBD1 (6 bases). CDR3 size: 17 residues. Germline CDR1 and CDR2: SGHTA and FQGNSA. Trimming shortened V by 5 bases and J by 7 bases, and 21 bases separated the two germline ends. The CDR3 here is CASSQRGGGWGNSPLHF. The CDR3 nucleotides read TGTGCCAGCAGCCAACGAGGGGGGGGCTGGGGAAATTCACCCCTCCACTTT. The variable domain in full, completed from reference TRBV7-2 and TRBJ1-6, reads GAGVSQSPSNKVTEKGKDVELRCDPISGHTALYWYRQSLGQGLEFLIYFQGNSAPDKSGLPSDRFSAERTGGSVSTLTIQRTQQEDSAVYLCASSQRGGGWGNSPLHFGNGTRLTVT.

This clonotype was detected a few times. The chain couples TRBV7-9 to TRBJ1-1, with 8 bases aligning to TRBD1. Unmatched junction bases numbered 26, after V lost 7 bases and J lost 4 bases. Germline assignment: CDR1 SEHNR and CDR2 FQNEAQ (reference sequence). The CDR3 loop spans 20 amino acids. The CDR3 region has the DNA TGTGCCAGCACCCCGTGGCGGGCACGACAGGGGCCCAGTCTGAGCACTGAAGCTTTCTTT. Protein sequence: CASTPWRARQGPSLSTEAFF.

This clonotype occurred a few times. J is TRBJ1-6 and V is TRBV7-2, with 8 bases lining up with TRBD1. The junction had 9 bases not matched to a gene; V was cut back by 5 bases and J by 15 bases. The CDR3 consists of 13 residues. Germline CDR1 reads SGHTA; CDR2 reads FQGNSA. The CDR3: CASSAGQATLLHF. DNA of the CDR3: TGTGCCAGCAGCGCGGGACAGGCCACCCTCCTCCACTTT.

The CDR3 coding sequence is TGTGCCAGTAGTATAGCGATCGACAGAAATCAGCCCCAGCATTTT. It specifies CASSIAIDRNQPQHF. This chain joins TRBV19 and TRBJ1-5; weak D call: TRBD1 (5 bases). The CDR3 sequence is 15 residues long. The V and J ends lost 1 base and 4 bases respectively, with 11 bases between them. CDR1 is LNHDA, CDR2 SQIVND, per germline (reference sequence).

This clonotype was seen repeatedly, ten times or more. This rearrangement joins TRBV11-2 to TRBJ2-6; D remains unclear. Germline V CDR1 and CDR2: SGHAT, FQNNGV. V gave up 5 bases and J gave up 4 bases, with 9 bases separating them. The CDR3 contains 14 residues. The CDR3 region has the DNA TGTGCCAGCAGCCCCCAATCCGGGGCCAACGTCCTGACTTTC. Translating gives CASSPQSGANVLTF.